Presented here are 21 T cell receptor beta chains from one specimen sequenced in a study of T-cell memory formation after mild COVID-19. One entry per CDR3 protein results from TCRdb running MiXCR on the 5' RACE reads. This sample has about half a million distinct CDR3 sequences; roughly 20% occur once, and the top ten carry around an eighth. The source material was PBMCs or a T cell subset sorted from them (not recorded which). The receptors come from an adult woman who had mild COVID-19 (a few samples of this study predate the infection). Cell type and time point are not known.

In its sample, this clonotype was seen a few times. V usage is TRBV12-3 or TRBV12-4 and J usage is TRBJ1-6, with a weak D call TRBD1 (5 bases). V gave up 3 bases and J gave up 7 bases, with 10 bases separating them. The CDR3 sequence is 14 residues long. CDR3 sequence reads: CASSLGGGNSPLHF. DNA for the CDR3: TGTGCCAGCAGTTTGGGGGGGGGAAATTCACCCCTCCACTTT.

The chain combines TRBV6-5 with TRBJ2-3; D gene ambiguous. V was trimmed by 0 bases and J by 1 base, leaving 5 bases between them. CDR3 length: 14 residues. In germline, CDR1 is MNHEY, CDR2 SVGAGI. DNA of the CDR3: TGTGCCAGCAGTTACTCGATCGGCACAGATACGCAGTATTTT. This codes for CASSYSIGTDTQYF.

V and J are TRBV6-6 and TRBJ2-7; D gene unclear. CDR1 MNHNY and CDR2 SVGAGI come from the germline V gene (reference sequence). V shed 7 bases and J shed 1 base, with 2 bases lying between them. The length of the CDR3 is 10 residues. The CDR3 region is CASKSYEQYF. The CDR3 region has the DNA TGTGCCAGCAAGTCCTACGAGCAGTACTTC.

This clonotype was seen a few times. V and J are TRBV24-1 and TRBJ2-3; D possibly uses TRBD1 or TRBD2 (5 bases each). Germline loops: CDR1 KGHDR, CDR2 SFDVKD. V was pared by 7 bases and J by 1 base, with 20 bases between. The length of the CDR3 is 17 residues. As DNA, the CDR3 is TGTGCCACCAGCCGGAGACACTTTCTGGGGGGCACAGATACGCAGTATTTT. Translated: CATSRRHFLGGTDTQYF.

In its sample, this clonotype was seen a few times. The rearrangement links TRBV7-8 to TRBJ1-4, with 7 bases matching TRBD1. V lost 4 bases, J lost 4 bases, and 9 bases stayed unmatched. Germline assignment: CDR1 SGHVS and CDR2 FQNEAQ. The CDR3 is made up of 16 amino acids. Here the CDR3 reads CASSSLRDRLNEKLFF. The DNA for the CDR3 is TGTGCCAGCAGCTCCCTAAGGGACAGACTTAATGAAAAACTGTTTTTT.

This clonotype was counted many times. CDR3 sequence reads: CASSFGLSGANVLTF. The CDR3 region has the DNA TGCGCCAGCAGCTTTGGCCTCTCTGGGGCCAACGTCCTGACTTTC. The chain recombines TRBV5-1 with TRBJ2-6; D is undetermined. CDR1 and CDR2 (germline): SGHRS, YFSETQ. V shed 2 bases and J shed 0 bases, with 6 bases lying between them. This CDR3 has 15 residues.

There are a few counts of this clonotype. V is TRBV5-4 and J is TRBJ1-5, with a possible D match to TRBD1 (5 bases). The V end lost 4 bases, the J end lost 3 bases, and 11 bases lay between the germline ends. The CDR3 is 14 residues long. Germline CDR1 reads SGHNT; CDR2 reads YYREEE (reference sequence). The DNA of the CDR3 is TGTGCCAGCAGCGCCGACAGCTTCAATCAGCCCCAGCATTTT. Protein product: CASSADSFNQPQHF.

There are a few counts of this clonotype. The chain's CDR3 is CASSPIWFSATDTQYF. The CDR3 coding sequence is TGTGCCAGCAGCCCCATCTGGTTTTCCGCCACAGATACGCAGTATTTT. The chain uses TRBV7-9 and TRBJ2-3; D unclear. The CDR3 has 16 amino acids. V shed 5 bases and J shed 2 bases, with 17 bases lying between them. Germline assignment: CDR1 SEHNR and CDR2 FQNEAQ (reference sequence). Using reference TRBV7-9 and TRBJ2-3 for the parts outside the CDR3, the full variable domain is DTGVSQNPRHKITKRGQNVTFRCDPISEHNRLYWYRQTLGQGPEFLTYFQNEAQLEKSRLLSDRFSAERPKGSFSTLEIQRTEQGDSAMYLCASSPIWFSATDTQYFGPGTRLTVL.

This clonotype was recorded a few times. CDR3 coding DNA: TGTGCCAGCAGTACCGGAGGGACGGGGAACACTGAAGCTTTCTTT. Translated, it gives CASSTGGTGNTEAFF. V gene TRBV6-6 combines with J gene TRBJ1-1; maybe TRBD1 (5 bases). Germline V gene sequence: CDR1 MNHNY, CDR2 SVGAGI (reference sequence). With 5 bases removed from V and 1 base from J, the gap between germline ends came to 14 bases. The CDR3 extends over 15 amino acids.

V and J are TRBV7-8 and TRBJ1-2, with D perhaps matching TRBD1 (5 bases). Trimming cost V 2 bases and J 7 bases, with 14 bases left between them. The CDR3 length is 14 residues. Germline CDR1 and CDR2: SGHVS and FQNEAQ. The CDR3 DNA sequence: TGTGCCAGCAGCTTACAGGGAGGGCCGGGTGGCTACACCTTC. As protein: CASSLQGGPGGYTF.

The J gene is TRBJ2-3, the V gene TRBV7-9, with 9 bases matching TRBD1. Germline assignment: CDR1 SEHNR and CDR2 FQNEAQ (reference sequence). The CDR3 extends over 16 amino acids. Losses at the gene ends were 3 bases for V and 3 bases for J; bases not matched to a gene: 7. CDR3 protein: CASSFGYDRGTDTQYF. The CDR3 region has the DNA TGTGCCAGCAGCTTCGGTTATGACAGGGGGACAGATACGCAGTATTTT.

The chain carries TRBV6-6 and TRBJ2-3; D is possibly TRBD1 (7 bases). The germline gives CDR1 MNHNY, CDR2 SVGAGI (reference sequence). CDR3 length: 16 residues. Trimming cost V 4 bases and J 4 bases, with 18 bases left between them. CDR3 sequence (DNA): TGTGCCAGCAGTTTACAGGGGTCGTCTAGCGCAGATACGCAGTATTTT. Amino acid sequence: CASSLQGSSSADTQYF.

The CDR3 nucleotides read TGCGCCAGCAGCCAAGATATGACTCAGCCCCAGCATTTT. This encodes CASSQDMTQPQHF. The chain joins TRBV4-1 to TRBJ1-5, with D uncertain. V lost 0 bases and J lost 6, with 6 bases in between. The CDR3 is 13 amino acids. Looked up from germline, CDR1 is MGHRA and CDR2 is YSYEKL.

The genes are TRBV5-4 and TRBJ2-3, with D maybe TRBD2 (6 bases). The length of the CDR3 is 14 residues. Germline V gene sequence: CDR1 SGHNT, CDR2 YYREEE (reference sequence). The CDR3 coding sequence is TGTGCAACTACCTTAGCGGCCTACACAGATACGCAGTATTTT. It translates to CATTLAAYTDTQYF.

This clonotype turned up a few times. The chain has TRBV6-1 and TRBJ2-5; TRBD2 matches at 11 bases. V gave up 9 bases and J gave up 1 base; unmatched junction bases: 4. This CDR3 is built from 14 residues. Germline CDR1 is MNHNS and CDR2 is SASEGT. In DNA form, the CDR3 reads TGTGCCAGTTTAGCGGGGGGGCCCCAAGAGACCCAGTACTTC. Residues: CASLAGGPQETQYF.

The chain joins TRBV9 to TRBJ2-2; D gene unclear. Germline V CDR1 and CDR2: SGDLS, YYNGEE. Trimming took off 3 bases at V and 4 bases at J, with 7 bases between the two ends. The CDR3 contains 13 residues. The chain's CDR3 is CASSASTTGELFF. The CDR3 DNA sequence: TGTGCCAGCAGCGCGAGCACCACCGGGGAGCTGTTTTTT.

For the CDR3, the DNA is TGTGCCAGCAGCCCCGTCGGGGGGCTACGGGGCACAGATACGCAGTATTTT. Protein sequence: CASSPVGGLRGTDTQYF. The chain recombines TRBV9 with TRBJ2-3; TRBD2 is a possible D gene (7 bases). Germline V gene lookup returns CDR1 SGDLS and CDR2 YYNGEE. CDR3 length: 17 residues. Trimming took 4 bases from V and 1 from J, leaving 19 bases between them.

The rearrangement uses TRBV18 and TRBJ2-1; 9 bases map to TRBD1. The CDR3 consists of 17 residues. V gave up 1 base and J gave up 7 bases; unmatched junction bases: 11. The germline gives CDR1 KGHSH, CDR2 LQKENI. The CDR3 DNA follows: TGTGCCAGCTCACCACGGGAAGCCGGGACAGGGAGGAATGAGCAGTTCTTC. It codes for CASSPREAGTGRNEQFF. Full variable domain (outside the CDR3, taken from reference TRBV18 and TRBJ2-1): NAGVMQNPRHLVRRRGQEARLRCSPMKGHSHVYWYRQLPEEGLKFMVYLQKENIIDESGMPKERFSAEFPKEGPSILRIQQVVRGDSAAYFCASSPREAGTGRNEQFFGPGTRLTVL.

This clonotype was detected only a few times. V usage is TRBV4-1 and J usage is TRBJ2-7; D remains unclear. The CDR3 contains 13 residues. Per germline, CDR1 MGHRA and CDR2 YSYEKL. V dropped 5 bases and J dropped 6 bases, with 14 bases sitting between them. CDR3 in amino acids: CASSDRSVFEQYF. The CDR3 nucleotides are TGCGCCAGCAGCGATCGGTCCGTGTTCGAGCAGTACTTC.

This clonotype came up a few times. The chain carries TRBV5-1 and TRBJ2-3, with 9 positions matching TRBD1. The germline CDR1 and CDR2 sequences are SGHRS and YFSETQ. This CDR3 has 15 amino acids. Germline trimming cut 0 bases from V and 4 bases from J; bases unmatched to any gene: 3. The CDR3: CASSLGTGAADTQYF. The CDR3 DNA sequence: TGCGCCAGCAGCTTGGGGACAGGGGCGGCAGATACGCAGTATTTT.

This clonotype occurred a few times. This chain links TRBV19 with TRBJ1-2, with 7 bases identical to TRBD1. The junction had 18 bases not matched to a gene; V was cut back by 6 bases and J by 8 bases. The CDR3 covers 16 residues. Germline CDR1 and CDR2: LNHDA and SQIVND (reference sequence). The CDR3 loop is CASRSPTGTWGYGYTF. As DNA, the CDR3 is TGTGCCAGTAGATCCCCGACAGGGACTTGGGGCTACGGCTACACCTTC. Full variable domain (missing parts from reference TRBV19 and TRBJ1-2): DGGITQSPKYLFRKEGQNVTLSCEQNLNHDAMYWYRQDPGQGLRLIYYSQIVNDFQKGDIAEGYSVSREKKESFPLTVTSAQKNPTAFYLCASRSPTGTWGYGYTFGSGTRLTVV.